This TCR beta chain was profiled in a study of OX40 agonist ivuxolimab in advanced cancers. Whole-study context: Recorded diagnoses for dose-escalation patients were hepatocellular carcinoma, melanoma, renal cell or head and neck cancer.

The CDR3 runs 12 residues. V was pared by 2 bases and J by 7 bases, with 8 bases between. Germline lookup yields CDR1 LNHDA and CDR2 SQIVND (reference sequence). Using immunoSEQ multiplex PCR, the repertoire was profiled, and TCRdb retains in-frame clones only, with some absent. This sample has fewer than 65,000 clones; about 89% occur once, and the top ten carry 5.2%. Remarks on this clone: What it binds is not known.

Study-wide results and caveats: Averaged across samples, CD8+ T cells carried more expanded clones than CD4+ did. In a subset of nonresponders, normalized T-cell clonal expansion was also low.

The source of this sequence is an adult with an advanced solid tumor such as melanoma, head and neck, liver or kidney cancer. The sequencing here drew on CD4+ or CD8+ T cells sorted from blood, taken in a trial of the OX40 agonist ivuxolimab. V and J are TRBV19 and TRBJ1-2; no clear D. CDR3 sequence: CASSINGFGYTF. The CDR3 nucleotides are TGTGCCAGTAGTATAAACGGATTTGGCTACACCTTC.